These 10 T cell receptor beta chains were sequenced from one sample in a study of neoadjuvant anti-PD-1 for oral cavity cancer. Sequencing used immunoSEQ multiplex PCR; TCRdb keeps in-frame clones, though not all of them. This table has over 10,000 clones, over 50% appearing once. Sequences were derived from tumor tissue, sampled before nivolumab (anti-PD-1) treatment. All receptors derive from a person between 40 and 85 years old with oral cavity squamous cell carcinoma.

V and J are TRBV6-5 and TRBJ2-1; maybe TRBD1 (5 bases). This CDR3 is built from 13 residues. The germline V gene encodes CDR1 MNHEY and CDR2 SVGAGI. The V gene lost 0 bases and the J gene lost 9 bases, with 9 bases spanning the gap. The CDR3 loop is CASSYSGRSEQFF. CDR3 DNA: TGTGCCAGCAGTTACTCGGGGCGAAGTGAGCAGTTCTTC.

J is TRBJ1-4 and V is TRBV10-3; D might be TRBD1 (5 bases). V was pared by 11 bases and J by 8 bases, with 15 bases between. The CDR3 has 12 residues. From germline, CDR1 is ENHRY and CDR2 SYGVKD. In nucleotides, the CDR3 is TGTGCCTCCCAGGGTTTTGGCGAAAAACTGTTTTTT. Residues: CASQGFGEKLFF.

This chain uses TRBV5-1 with TRBJ1-1; D may be TRBD1 (6 bases). CDR3 size: 14 residues. Per the germline V gene, CDR1 is SGHRS and CDR2 is YFSETQ. Between the trimmed V and J ends, which lost 2 bases and 0 bases, there was a span of 8 bases. CDR3 sequence: CASSLGGMNTEAFF. Here the CDR3 DNA reads TGCGCCAGCAGCTTAGGGGGGATGAACACTGAAGCTTTCTTT.

The chain combines TRBV7-2 with TRBJ1-1; D unresolved. V lost 1 base and J 0 bases, leaving 6 bases between the germline ends. The CDR3 sequence is 14 residues long. The V gene's germline CDR1 is SGHTA and CDR2 FQGNSA. This chain's CDR3 is CASSLDAVNTEAFF. CDR3 nucleotides: TGTGCCAGCAGCTTAGACGCGGTGAACACTGAAGCTTTCTTT.

The CDR3 DNA is TGTGCCAGCAGCGTGAGGCAGGACAATGAGCAGTTCTTC. Translated, it gives CASSVRQDNEQFF. The chain couples TRBV9 to TRBJ2-1; D ambiguous. Germline V gives CDR1 SGDLS, CDR2 YYNGEE. V lost 2 bases to trimming and J lost 5 bases, with 8 bases between them. CDR3 length: 13 residues.

The chain uses TRBV30 and TRBJ1-5; 8 bases agree with TRBD1. The junction had 6 bases not matched to a gene; V was cut back by 2 bases and J by 6 bases. There are 14 residues in the CDR3. In germline, CDR1 is GTSNPN, CDR2 SVGIG (reference sequence). CDR3 nucleotides: TGTGCCTGGAGTTTTGGACAGGGTCTTCAGCCCCAGCATTTT. It codes for CAWSFGQGLQPQHF.

This rearrangement joins TRBV10-3 to TRBJ1-5; D gene ambiguous. Germline loops: CDR1 ENHRY, CDR2 SYGVKD. The ends were cut back, 3 bases at V and 6 bases at J, with 12 bases in the middle. The CDR3 is 14 residues long. Written as DNA, the CDR3 is TGTGCCATCAGTGATTGGCAGGAGGTTCAGCCCCAGCATTTT. Its translation: CAISDWQEVQPQHF.

V usage is TRBV4-2 and J usage is TRBJ1-2; 7 bases align to TRBD1. The junction had 6 bases not matched to a gene; V was cut back by 1 base and J by 4 bases. The CDR3 is 15 amino acids. Germline V gives CDR1 LGHNA, CDR2 YNFKEQ. The CDR3 loop is CASSQGQGLGYGYTF. The CDR3 coding sequence is TGTGCCAGCAGCCAAGGACAGGGACTTGGCTATGGCTACACCTTC.

The V call is TRBV5-1, the J call TRBJ2-4, with D uncertain. V was trimmed by 0 bases and J by 7 bases, leaving 8 bases between them. The CDR3 is 13 residues long. The germline CDR1 and CDR2 sequences are SGHRS and YFSETQ. In DNA form, the CDR3 reads TGCGCCAGCAGCTTGGCCCCGGGTAACATTCAGTACTTC. Translating it yields CASSLAPGNIQYF.

CDR3 protein: CASSLDRIYGYTF. Here the CDR3 DNA reads TGTGCCAGCAGCCTAGACAGAATTTATGGCTACACCTTC. This chain uses TRBV7-9 with TRBJ1-2; the D gene is possibly TRBD1 (5 bases). The germline V gene has CDR1 SEHNR and CDR2 FQNEAQ (reference sequence). This CDR3 has 13 amino acids. V gave up 5 bases and J gave up 5 bases, with 12 bases separating them.